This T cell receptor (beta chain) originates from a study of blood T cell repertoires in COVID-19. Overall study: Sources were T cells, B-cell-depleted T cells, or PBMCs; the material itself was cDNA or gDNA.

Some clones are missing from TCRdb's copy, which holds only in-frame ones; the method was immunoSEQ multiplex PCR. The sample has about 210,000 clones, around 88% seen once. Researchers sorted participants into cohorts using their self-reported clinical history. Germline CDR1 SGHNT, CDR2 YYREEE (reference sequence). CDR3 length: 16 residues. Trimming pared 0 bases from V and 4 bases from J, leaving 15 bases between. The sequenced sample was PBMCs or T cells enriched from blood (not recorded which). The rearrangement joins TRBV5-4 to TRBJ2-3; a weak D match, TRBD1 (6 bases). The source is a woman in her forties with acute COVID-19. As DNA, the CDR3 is TGTGCCAGCAGCTTGGAAGGGGGAGCCTCCCCAGATACGCAGTATTTT. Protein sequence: CASSLEGGASPDTQYF.